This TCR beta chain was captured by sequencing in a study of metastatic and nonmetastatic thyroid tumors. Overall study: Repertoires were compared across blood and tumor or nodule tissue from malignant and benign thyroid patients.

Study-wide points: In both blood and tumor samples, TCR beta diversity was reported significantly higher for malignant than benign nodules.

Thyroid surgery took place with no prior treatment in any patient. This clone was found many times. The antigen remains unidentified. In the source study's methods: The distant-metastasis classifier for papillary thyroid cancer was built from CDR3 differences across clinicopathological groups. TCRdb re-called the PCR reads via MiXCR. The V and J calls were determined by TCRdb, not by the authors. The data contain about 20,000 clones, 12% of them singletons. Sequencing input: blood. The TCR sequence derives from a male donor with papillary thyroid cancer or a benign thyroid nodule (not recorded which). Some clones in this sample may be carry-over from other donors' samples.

The CDR3 DNA follows: TGTGCCAGCAGCGAGGGGGCAGCCACTTACTCGGCGGGCACCTTC. Translation: CASSEGAATYSAGTF. This rearrangement joins TRBV5-4 to TRBJ1-2, with TRBD1 matching over 7 bases. The CDR3 sequence is 15 residues long. V shed 4 bases and J 13 bases; nucleotides not matched to a gene: 19. Germline values: CDR1 SGHNT, CDR2 YYREEE (reference sequence). The full variable domain, in which reference TRBV5-4 and TRBJ1-2 provide the parts outside the CDR3, is ETGVTQSPTHLIKTRGQQVTLRCSSQSGHNTVSWYQQALGQGPQFIFQYYREEENGRGNFPPRFSGLQFPNYSSELNVNALELDDSALYLCASSEGAATYSAGTFGSGTRLTVV.